This T cell receptor (beta chain) was sequenced for a study of shared clonotypes between healthy human individuals. The germline V gene has CDR1 PRHDT and CDR2 FYEKMQ (reference sequence). The CDR3 is 14 residues long. V was clipped by 3 bases and J by 5 bases, with 13 bases between them. Each subset's genomic DNA was shared equally among a number of immunoSEQ plates. Using immunoSEQ multiplex PCR, the repertoire was profiled, and TCRdb retains in-frame clones only, with some absent. The sample carries roughly 1,800,000 clones, about 95% recorded once. CD45RO-negative, CCR7-positively selected cells formed the naive CD8 fraction, excluding terminally differentiated effector memory CD45RA+ cells.

The chain combines TRBV13 with TRBJ1-1; possible D gene TRBD1, 6 bases. Sequencing was done on a sample of naive CD8+ T cells sorted from blood. The source is a man between 18 and 35 years old in good health. CDR3 DNA sequence: TGTGCCAGCAGCTTGCAGGGGAAGCAGACTGAAGCTTTCTTT. Translated: CASSLQGKQTEAFF.